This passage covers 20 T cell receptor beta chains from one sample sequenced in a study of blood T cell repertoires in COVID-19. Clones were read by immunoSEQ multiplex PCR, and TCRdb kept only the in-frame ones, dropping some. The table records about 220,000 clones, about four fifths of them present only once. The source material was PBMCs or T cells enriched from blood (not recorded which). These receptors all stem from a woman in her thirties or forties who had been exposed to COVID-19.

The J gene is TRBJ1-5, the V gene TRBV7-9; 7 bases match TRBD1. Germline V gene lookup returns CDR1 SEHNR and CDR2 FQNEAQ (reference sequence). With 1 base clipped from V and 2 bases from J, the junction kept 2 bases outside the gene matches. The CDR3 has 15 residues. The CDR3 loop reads CASSLGTGGNQPQHF. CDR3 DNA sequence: TGTGCCAGCAGCTTAGGCACAGGGGGCAATCAGCCCCAGCATTTT.

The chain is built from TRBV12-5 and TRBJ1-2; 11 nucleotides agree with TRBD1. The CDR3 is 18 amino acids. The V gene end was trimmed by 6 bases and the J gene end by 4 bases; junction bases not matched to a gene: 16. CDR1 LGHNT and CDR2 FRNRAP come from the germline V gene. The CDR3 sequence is CASGRDRGLTPPGYGYTF. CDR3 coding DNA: TGTGCTAGTGGCCGGGACAGGGGGTTGACCCCTCCGGGCTATGGCTACACCTTC.

The CDR3 sequence is CASSGQRGYEQYF. For the CDR3, the DNA is TGTGCCAGCAGCGGACAGAGAGGTTACGAGCAGTACTTC. The J gene is TRBJ2-7, the V gene TRBV2, with D maybe TRBD1 (6 bases). This CDR3 is 13 amino acids long. CDR1 SNHLY and CDR2 FYNNEI come from the germline V gene. V lost 6 bases and J lost 4, with 13 bases in between.

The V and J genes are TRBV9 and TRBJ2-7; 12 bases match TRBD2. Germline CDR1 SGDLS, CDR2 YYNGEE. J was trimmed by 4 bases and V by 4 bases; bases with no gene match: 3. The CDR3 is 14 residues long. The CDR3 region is CASSTGTSGYEQYF. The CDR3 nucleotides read TGTGCCAGCAGCACCGGGACTAGCGGGTACGAGCAGTACTTC.

The CDR3 region has the DNA TGTGCCAGCAGCCATCCTACCCTAGACCATAACTATGGCTACACCTTC. It specifies CASSHPTLDHNYGYTF. The chain recombines TRBV9 with TRBJ1-2; no reliable D call. This CDR3 is built from 16 residues. The V gene's germline CDR1 is SGDLS and CDR2 YYNGEE. Trimming took off 4 bases at V and 1 base at J, with 17 bases between the two ends.

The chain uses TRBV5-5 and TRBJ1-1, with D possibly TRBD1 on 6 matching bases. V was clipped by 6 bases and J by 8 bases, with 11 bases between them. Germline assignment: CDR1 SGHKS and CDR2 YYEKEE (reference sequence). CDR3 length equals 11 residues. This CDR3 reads CASTPGTEAFF. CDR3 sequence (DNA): TGTGCCAGCACCCCCGGGACAGAAGCTTTCTTT.

CDR3 amino acids: CASSSPGQGQPQHF. The CDR3 DNA sequence: TGTGCCAGTAGTTCTCCGGGACAGGGCCAGCCCCAGCATTTT. V gene TRBV19 combines with J gene TRBJ1-5; 9 nucleotides line up with TRBD1. CDR1 LNHDA and CDR2 SQIVND come from the germline V gene (reference sequence). The CDR3 spans 14 residues. The V and J ends lost 5 bases and 7 bases, in that order; junction bases with no gene match: 6.

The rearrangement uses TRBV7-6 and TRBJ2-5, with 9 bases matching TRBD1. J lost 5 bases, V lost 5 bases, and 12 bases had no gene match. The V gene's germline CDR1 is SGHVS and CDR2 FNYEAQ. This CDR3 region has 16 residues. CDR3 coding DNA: TGTGCCAGCAGCCGAGGGGTAGGGACAGGGTCGGAGACCCAGTACTTC. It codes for CASSRGVGTGSETQYF.

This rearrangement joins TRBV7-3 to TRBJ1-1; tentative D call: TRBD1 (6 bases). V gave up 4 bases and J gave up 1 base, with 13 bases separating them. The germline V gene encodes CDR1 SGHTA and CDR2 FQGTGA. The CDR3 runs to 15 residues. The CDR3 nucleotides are TGTGCCAGCAGCTGGGGGGGACACCCGAACACTGAAGCTTTCTTT. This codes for CASSWGGHPNTEAFF.

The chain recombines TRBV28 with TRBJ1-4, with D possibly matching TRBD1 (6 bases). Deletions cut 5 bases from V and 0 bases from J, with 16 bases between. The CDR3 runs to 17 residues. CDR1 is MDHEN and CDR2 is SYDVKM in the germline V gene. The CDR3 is CASSPGTLATTNEKLFF. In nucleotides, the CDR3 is TGTGCCAGCAGTCCCGGGACACTGGCAACAACTAATGAAAAACTGTTTTTT.

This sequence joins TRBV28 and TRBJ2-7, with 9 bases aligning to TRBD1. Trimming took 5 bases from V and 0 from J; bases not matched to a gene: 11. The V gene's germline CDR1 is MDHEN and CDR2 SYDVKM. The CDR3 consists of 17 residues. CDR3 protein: CASSEMDRGLPSYEQYF. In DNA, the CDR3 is TGTGCCAGCAGTGAGATGGACAGGGGCTTACCCTCCTACGAGCAGTACTTC.

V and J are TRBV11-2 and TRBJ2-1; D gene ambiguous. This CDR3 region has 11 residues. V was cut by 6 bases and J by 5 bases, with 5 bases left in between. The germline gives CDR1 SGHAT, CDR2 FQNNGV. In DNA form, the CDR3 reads TGTGCCAGCAGACAGAACAATGAGCAGTTCTTC. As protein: CASRQNNEQFF.

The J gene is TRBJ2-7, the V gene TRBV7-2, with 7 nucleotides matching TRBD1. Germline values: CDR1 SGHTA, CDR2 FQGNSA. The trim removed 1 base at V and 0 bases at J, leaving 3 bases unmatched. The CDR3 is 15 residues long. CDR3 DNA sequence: TGTGCCAGCAGCTTAGGAGGGGACAGCTCCTACGAGCAGTACTTC. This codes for CASSLGGDSSYEQYF.

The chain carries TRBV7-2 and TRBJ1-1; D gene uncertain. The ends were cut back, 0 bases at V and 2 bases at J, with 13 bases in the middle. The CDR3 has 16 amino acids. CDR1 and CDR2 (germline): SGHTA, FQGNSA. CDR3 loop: CASSLAPPLINTEAFF. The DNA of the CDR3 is TGTGCCAGCAGCTTAGCGCCCCCCCTAATAAACACTGAAGCTTTCTTT.

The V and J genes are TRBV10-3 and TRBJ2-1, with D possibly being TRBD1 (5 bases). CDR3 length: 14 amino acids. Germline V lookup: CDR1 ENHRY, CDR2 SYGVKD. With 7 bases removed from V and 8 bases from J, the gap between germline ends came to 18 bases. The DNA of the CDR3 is TGTGCCATCAAAAGGGGCTCCCCGCGCGATGAGCAGTTCTTC. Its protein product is CAIKRGSPRDEQFF.

This CDR3 reads CASSSTARGDDYGYTF. The CDR3 nucleotides read TGCGCCAGCAGCTCCACGGCGCGGGGGGACGACTATGGCTACACCTTC. The chain employs TRBV4-1 and TRBJ1-2; a possible D gene is TRBD1 (5 bases). CDR3 size: 16 residues. Trimming left V 5 bases short and J 3 bases short, with 19 bases between. Germline V gives CDR1 MGHRA, CDR2 YSYEKL.

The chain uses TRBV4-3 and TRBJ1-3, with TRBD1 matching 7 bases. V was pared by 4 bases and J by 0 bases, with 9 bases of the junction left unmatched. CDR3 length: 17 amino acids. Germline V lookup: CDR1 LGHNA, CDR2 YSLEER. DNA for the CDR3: TGCGCCAGCAGCCGCAGGGGGGAATCCTTCTCTGGAAACACCATATATTTT. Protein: CASSRRGESFSGNTIYF.

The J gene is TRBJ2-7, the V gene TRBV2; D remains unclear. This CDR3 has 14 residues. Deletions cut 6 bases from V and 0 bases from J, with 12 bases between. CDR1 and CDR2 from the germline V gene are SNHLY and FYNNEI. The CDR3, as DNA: TGTGCCAGCAGCCCAGAGGAGAGCTCCTACGAGCAGTACTTC. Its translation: CASSPEESSYEQYF.

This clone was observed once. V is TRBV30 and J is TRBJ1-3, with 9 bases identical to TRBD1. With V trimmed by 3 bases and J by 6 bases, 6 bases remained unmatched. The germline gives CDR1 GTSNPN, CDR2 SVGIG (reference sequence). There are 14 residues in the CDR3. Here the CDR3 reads CAWSRDRVTNTIYF. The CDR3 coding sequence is TGTGCCTGGAGCCGGGACAGGGTAACAAACACCATATATTTT.

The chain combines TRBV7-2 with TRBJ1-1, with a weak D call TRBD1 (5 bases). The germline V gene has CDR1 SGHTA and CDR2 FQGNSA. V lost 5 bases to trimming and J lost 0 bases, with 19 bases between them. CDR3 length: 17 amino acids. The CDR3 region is CASSPYQTEPMNTEAFF. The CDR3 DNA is TGTGCCAGCAGCCCTTACCAGACAGAACCCATGAACACTGAAGCTTTCTTT.